Detailed here is one TCR beta chain. Its antigen is unidentified. Generated by immunoSEQ multiplex PCR, the TCRdb table keeps only in-frame clones and is missing some. The sample records 14,000 or so clones, 84% being singletons. Germline-derived CDR1 and CDR2 are MNHNS and SASEGT. The CDR3 totals 15 residues. V was clipped by 0 bases and J by 0 bases, with 8 bases between them. The time point: approximately ten-day in vitro stimulation with candidate neoantigen peptide 4. Clone fold changes were calculated against an identical culture without peptide. The data were taken from a study of PD-1 blockade in mismatch repair-deficient tumors. General study results and limits: Tumor-resident clones, often undetectable pretreatment in blood, expanded then contracted after pembrolizumab.

The V call is TRBV6-1, the J call TRBJ1-1, with D unclear. The material was cells cultured in vitro, obtained from a patient treated with pembrolizumab. The sequence derives from an adult with mismatch repair-deficient cancer. CDR3 sequence: CASSEARAVNTEAFF. The CDR3 nucleotides read TGTGCCAGCAGTGAAGCGCGGGCAGTGAACACTGAAGCTTTCTTT.